The 25 T cell receptor beta chains in this list originate from one sample, sequenced in a study of T cells in Graves' hyperthyroidism and ophthalmopathy. TCR beta CDR3 regions were amplified from RNA. An initial round of RT-PCR targeting the TCR CDR3 relied on the HTBI primer set. Using its own MiXCR run on the multiplex PCR reads, TCRdb lists one record per CDR3 protein. The table lists roughly 570,000 distinct CDR3 sequences, more than 15% of them singletons. Input material: blood. The receptor set was obtained from a woman under 40 with Graves' hyperthyroidism.

This clonotype occurred many times. The rearrangement uses TRBV5-4 and TRBJ2-1; D unclear. This CDR3 contains 15 residues. V lost 2 bases and J 5 bases, leaving 14 bases between the germline ends. Germline-derived CDR1 and CDR2 are SGHNT and YYREEE (reference sequence). The CDR3 protein is CASSFSSLSHNEQFF. In DNA form, the CDR3 reads TGTGCCAGCAGCTTTAGCAGCTTATCCCACAATGAGCAGTTCTTC.

This clonotype was seen many times. The gene calls are TRBV2 and TRBJ2-7; unclear D gene. The CDR3 is 12 residues long. Per the germline V gene, CDR1 is SNHLY and CDR2 is FYNNEI. V dropped 6 bases and J dropped 5 bases, with 11 bases sitting between them. Here the CDR3 reads CASRLQFDEQYF. The CDR3 DNA reads TGTGCCAGCAGACTGCAGTTCGACGAGCAGTACTTC.

This clonotype was recorded a few times. The V gene is TRBV7-9, the J gene TRBJ2-2, with TRBD2 matching 8 bases. V shed 5 bases, J shed 4 bases, and the junction held 9 bases outside the gene matches. The CDR3 spans 16 residues. Germline lookup yields CDR1 SEHNR and CDR2 FQNEAQ (reference sequence). In nucleotides, the CDR3 is TGTGCCAGCAGCCAGACTAGCGCTCCGGGCACCGGGGAGCTGTTTTTT. This sequence encodes CASSQTSAPGTGELFF.

This clonotype was detected many times. This chain connects TRBV11-2 to TRBJ2-7; D is unclear. Per the germline V gene, CDR1 is SGHAT and CDR2 is FQNNGV. V was trimmed by 0 bases and J by 0 bases, leaving 9 bases between them. The CDR3 spans 15 residues. The CDR3 spells CASSLDLWDSYEQYF. Written as DNA, the CDR3 is TGTGCCAGCAGCTTAGATCTGTGGGACTCCTACGAGCAGTACTTC.

V and J are TRBV18 and TRBJ1-4; D is possibly TRBD1 (5 bases). The V gene lost 0 bases and the J gene lost 2 bases, with 19 bases spanning the gap. The germline V gene has CDR1 KGHSH and CDR2 LQKENI. There are 19 residues in the CDR3. The CDR3 loop is CASSPPSGLSSGTNEKLFF. CDR3 nucleotide sequence: TGTGCCAGCTCACCACCGTCAGGGCTCTCGAGCGGGACTAATGAAAAACTGTTTTTT. Drawing the rest from reference TRBV18 and TRBJ1-4, the complete variable domain is NAGVMQNPRHLVRRRGQEARLRCSPMKGHSHVYWYRQLPEEGLKFMVYLQKENIIDESGMPKERFSAEFPKEGPSILRIQQVVRGDSAAYFCASSPPSGLSSGTNEKLFFGSGTQLSVL.

This clonotype has at least ten counts. The genes are TRBV28 and TRBJ1-1; perhaps TRBD1 as D (5 bases). The CDR3 is made up of 18 amino acids. Germline loops: CDR1 MDHEN, CDR2 SYDVKM. Trimming removed 1 base from V and 0 bases from J, with 18 bases in between. The CDR3 protein is CASSLFFRARRLNTEAFF. Here the CDR3 DNA reads TGTGCCAGCAGTTTATTCTTCAGGGCCCGGCGATTGAACACTGAAGCTTTCTTT.

The CDR3 sequence is CASSRGTASTDTQYF. DNA of the CDR3: TGTGCCAGCAGCCGCGGGACAGCTAGCACAGATACGCAGTATTTT. This sequence joins TRBV12-3 or TRBV12-4 and TRBJ2-3; the D gene is possibly TRBD1 (7 bases). The CDR3 has 15 residues. The ends were cut back, 6 bases at V and 0 bases at J, with 13 bases in the middle.

The sample holds many counts of this clonotype. V gene TRBV30 combines with J gene TRBJ2-5, with 9 positions matching TRBD1. Germline values: CDR1 GTSNPN, CDR2 SVGIG (reference sequence). The CDR3 runs 15 residues. Trimming at V came to 2 bases and at J to 5 bases, leaving 9 bases not matched to a gene. The CDR3: CAWSPGQGRRETQYF. CDR3 bases: TGTGCCTGGAGTCCGGGACAGGGTCGTCGGGAGACCCAGTACTTC.

The J gene is TRBJ2-2, the V gene TRBV3-1; possibly TRBD1 for D (6 bases). V lost 0 bases and J lost 3, with 8 bases in between. CDR3 size: 15 residues. Germline V lookup: CDR1 LGHDT, CDR2 YNNKEL (reference sequence). CDR3 residues: CASSQEGHYTGELFF. The CDR3 nucleotides read TGTGCCAGCAGCCAAGAGGGACACTACACCGGGGAGCTGTTTTTT.

This clonotype has ten or more counts. This chain links TRBV15 with TRBJ2-7; no clear D gene. The CDR3 consists of 13 residues. V lost 1 base, J lost 4 bases, and 8 bases lay in between. Looked up from germline, CDR1 is LNHNV and CDR2 is YYDKDF (reference sequence). The CDR3 here is CATSRGAKYEQYF. CDR3 DNA: TGTGCCACCAGCAGAGGGGCAAAATACGAGCAGTACTTC.

This chain uses TRBV4-1 with TRBJ1-1, with D unresolved. The CDR3 is made up of 15 amino acids. V lost 5 bases and J lost 6, with 19 bases in between. Germline CDR1 reads MGHRA; CDR2 reads YSYEKL. In DNA form, the CDR3 reads TGCGCCAGCAGCGACGACCTATGGGGTGGCTCTGAAGCTTTCTTT. Translated, it gives CASSDDLWGGSEAFF.

This chain joins TRBV20-1 and TRBJ2-4, with D possibly matching TRBD1 (5 bases). The CDR3 spans 15 residues. Germline values: CDR1 DFQATT, CDR2 SNEGSKA (reference sequence). V was cut by 3 bases and J by 2 bases, with 14 bases left in between. As DNA, the CDR3 is TGCAGTGCTAGCGTTGCAGGGCGGTCCAAAAACATTCAGTACTTC. It specifies CSASVAGRSKNIQYF.

This clonotype occurred many times. The chain is built from TRBV20-1 and TRBJ2-7; 8 bases agree with TRBD2. Germline CDR1 DFQATT, CDR2 SNEGSKA (reference sequence). Trimming removed 6 bases from V and 5 bases from J; junction bases left unmatched: 12. CDR3 length: 14 residues. Here the CDR3 reads CSATFGGARNEQYF. DNA for the CDR3: TGCAGTGCGACCTTCGGGGGGGCGAGGAACGAGCAGTACTTC.

The chain joins TRBV10-1 to TRBJ2-1; D may be TRBD1 or TRBD2 (5 bases each). Germline loops: CDR1 WNHNN, CDR2 SYGVQD (reference sequence). With 4 bases removed from V and 8 bases from J, the gap between germline ends came to 12 bases. The CDR3 is 13 residues long. CDR3 DNA sequence: TGCGCCAGCAGTGGGGACCCGGTGCATGAGCAGTTCTTC. Amino acid sequence: CASSGDPVHEQFF.

The chain has TRBV3-1 and TRBJ2-1; 10 bases align to TRBD2. The CDR3 consists of 16 residues. Germline values: CDR1 LGHDT, CDR2 YNNKEL (reference sequence). The J segment lost 5 bases and the V segment lost 2 bases, leaving 6 bases of the junction unmatched. The CDR3 DNA follows: TGTGCCAGCAGCCAATTTCCTAGCGGGAGCCACAATGAGCAGTTCTTC. This codes for CASSQFPSGSHNEQFF.

The V gene is TRBV29-1, the J gene TRBJ2-3, with D possibly matching TRBD1 (6 bases). CDR3 length equals 15 residues. Germline-derived CDR1 and CDR2 are SQVTM and ANQGSEA. The V gene lost 6 bases and the J gene lost 2 bases, with 18 bases spanning the gap. The CDR3 bases are TGCAGCGTAGATAACAGGGCGGAACCCACAGATACGCAGTATTTT. Amino acids: CSVDNRAEPTDTQYF.

This clonotype was counted ten times or more. The V call is TRBV11-2, the J call TRBJ2-3, with 10 bases aligning to TRBD1. Germline V gene data show CDR1 as SGHAT and CDR2 as FQNNGV. After removal of 5 bases from V and 5 bases from J, the junction contained 4 bases not matched to a gene. The CDR3 runs to 14 residues. Here the CDR3 reads CASSRQGAGDTQYF. The DNA for the CDR3 is TGTGCCAGCAGCCGACAGGGGGCTGGAGATACGCAGTATTTT.

This clonotype has more than one count but fewer than ten. The V call is TRBV6-1, the J call TRBJ2-7; 11 bases map to TRBD2. Germline lookup yields CDR1 MNHNS and CDR2 SASEGT. The CDR3 sequence is 14 residues long. V dropped 6 bases and J dropped 1; count of bases not matched to a gene: 2. The CDR3 coding sequence is TGTGCCAGCAGAAGACTAGCGGGGTCCTACGAGCAGTACTTC. Protein sequence: CASRRLAGSYEQYF.

This clonotype has a count of ten or more. This chain uses TRBV28 with TRBJ2-3, with D possibly matching TRBD1 (5 bases). V lost 4 bases and J lost 0, with 17 bases in between. CDR1 and CDR2 from the germline V gene are MDHEN and SYDVKM. This CDR3 is built from 17 residues. In DNA form, the CDR3 reads TGTGCCAGCAGTTCCCTTGCGGTGGGGCTTAGCACAGATACGCAGTATTTT. This gives the protein CASSSLAVGLSTDTQYF. The variable domain in full, with the rest retrieved from reference TRBV28 and TRBJ2-3, is DVKVTQSSRYLVKRTGEKVFLECVQDMDHENMFWYRQDPGLGLRLIYFSYDVKMKEKGDIPEGYSVSREKKERFSLILESASTNQTSMYLCASSSLAVGLSTDTQYFGPGTRLTVL.

This clonotype was picked up a small number of times. The chain carries TRBV18 and TRBJ1-3; D gene uncertain. The V and J ends lost 0 bases and 4 bases respectively, with 13 bases between them. Germline CDR1 reads KGHSH; CDR2 reads LQKENI. CDR3 length: 16 residues. The CDR3 spells CASSPPEASGGNTIYF. The CDR3 region has the DNA TGTGCCAGCTCACCACCGGAGGCCTCGGGAGGAAACACCATATATTTT.

This clonotype was observed a few times. CDR3 sequence (DNA): TGTGCCAGCAGCTTGGACGTGTACGAGACCCAGTACTTC. Protein: CASSLDVYETQYF. V and J are TRBV5-5 and TRBJ2-5; unclear D gene. Germline values: CDR1 SGHKS, CDR2 YYEKEE (reference sequence). V was cut by 0 bases and J by 5 bases, with 8 bases left in between. The CDR3 is made up of 13 amino acids.

This chain links TRBV7-9 with TRBJ2-7; D is undetermined. The germline V gene encodes CDR1 SEHNR and CDR2 FQNEAQ (reference sequence). V lost 5 bases and J lost 7, with 24 bases in between. This CDR3 spans 16 amino acids. This CDR3 reads CASSPPSDAFWDEQYF. The CDR3 DNA reads TGTGCCAGCAGCCCCCCGTCAGACGCGTTTTGGGATGAGCAGTACTTC.

V usage is TRBV7-6 and J usage is TRBJ2-2; 12 nucleotides agree with TRBD1. The V gene end was trimmed by 5 bases and the J gene end by 7 bases; junction bases not matched to a gene: 17. CDR1 is SGHVS, CDR2 FNYEAQ, per germline. The CDR3 length is 19 residues. The CDR3 bases are TGTGCCAGCAGCCTGCATGCCCGAGGGACAGGGGGCGCGGGCGGGGAGCTGTTTTTT. It yields the protein CASSLHARGTGGAGGELFF.

This clonotype has more than one count but fewer than ten. The genes are TRBV20-1 and TRBJ2-7; D is unresolved. Germline V gene sequence: CDR1 DFQATT, CDR2 SNEGSKA (reference sequence). The CDR3 extends over 17 amino acids. Trimming removed 0 bases from V and 2 bases from J, with 20 bases in between. CDR3 nucleotide sequence: TGCAGTGCTAGAGATCTCCCCGGAATAGGAGCCACCTACGAGCAGTACTTC. This sequence encodes CSARDLPGIGATYEQYF.

This clonotype was observed at least ten times. The chain couples TRBV20-1 to TRBJ2-7; 10 bases match TRBD1. Germline CDR1 is DFQATT and CDR2 is SNEGSKA (reference sequence). Unmatched junction bases numbered 4, after V lost 6 bases and J lost 5 bases. This CDR3 is 12 amino acids long. The CDR3 region is CSAGQGGNEQYF. The CDR3 DNA sequence: TGCAGTGCCGGACAGGGGGGTAACGAGCAGTACTTC.